The 31 T cell receptor beta chains listed next were all sequenced from one sample in a study of T cell responses to AZD1222 COVID-19 vaccine. The assay was immunoSEQ multiplex PCR, and TCRdb's table has in-frame clones only and misses some. The table includes 120,000 or so clones, around 81% detected once. The material was peripheral blood, obtained on day 0 of AZD1222 vaccination. These receptors came from an adult in good health.

The chain employs TRBV6-1 and TRBJ1-1; no clear D gene. The germline V and J ends were trimmed by 3 bases and 1 base, with 9 bases remaining between them. The CDR3 is 14 residues long. CDR1 and CDR2 from the germline V gene are MNHNS and SASEGT. The CDR3 here is CASSEPRGNTEAFF. In DNA, the CDR3 is TGTGCCAGCAGTGAGCCCCGGGGGAACACTGAAGCTTTCTTT.

The CDR3 nucleotides are TGTGCCAGCAGCCCAAACAGGAACTACGAGCAGTACTTC. This encodes CASSPNRNYEQYF. J is TRBJ2-7 and V is TRBV7-9, with D maybe TRBD1 (5 bases). Germline loops: CDR1 SEHNR, CDR2 FQNEAQ (reference sequence). V was clipped by 5 bases and J by 3 bases, with 11 bases between them. CDR3 length: 13 amino acids.

The J gene is TRBJ1-2, the V gene TRBV10-3, with D possibly matching TRBD1 (5 bases). The CDR3 extends over 13 amino acids. CDR1 and CDR2 from the germline V gene are ENHRY and SYGVKD. V was pared by 2 bases and J by 6 bases, with 10 bases between. The CDR3 region is CAISEPGRDGYTF. The DNA of the CDR3 is TGTGCCATCAGTGAGCCGGGGCGGGATGGCTACACCTTC.

This clone was detected only a few times. The chain combines TRBV19 with TRBJ2-7; a weak D match, TRBD2 (5 bases). V was trimmed by 4 bases and J by 1 base, leaving 14 bases between them. Germline lookup yields CDR1 LNHDA and CDR2 SQIVND (reference sequence). This CDR3 is built from 15 residues. The CDR3 nucleotides are TGTGCCAGTAGTAACCCGGACTCCCTTTCCTACGAGCAGTACTTC. This codes for CASSNPDSLSYEQYF.

The chain joins TRBV6-4 to TRBJ1-6; 12 positions agree with TRBD1. J gave up 7 bases and V 6 bases, and 4 bases lay outside the gene matches. The germline V gene has CDR1 MRHNA and CDR2 SNTAGT. This CDR3 has 15 amino acids. CDR3 region: CASRPGQGANSPLHF. The CDR3 coding sequence is TGTGCCAGCAGGCCGGGACAGGGGGCGAATTCACCCCTCCACTTT.

This clone was recorded a few times. V is TRBV24-1 and J is TRBJ1-2; TRBD1 is a possible D gene (6 bases). CDR3 length: 13 residues. Germline V gives CDR1 KGHDR, CDR2 SFDVKD. The V gene lost 4 bases and the J gene lost 4 bases, with 9 bases spanning the gap. The CDR3 region is CATSDHRAYGYTF. The CDR3 DNA is TGTGCCACCAGTGACCACAGGGCCTATGGCTACACCTTC.

This clone has only a few counts. CDR3 in DNA: TGTGCCAGCAGCCAAGTAGCGGGTCGGGAGACCCAGTACTTC. It specifies CASSQVAGRETQYF. The chain has TRBV3-1 (or the pseudogene TRBV3-2) and TRBJ2-5, with 7 bases aligning to TRBD2. Trimming cost V 1 base and J 5 bases; bases outside gene matches: 4. CDR3 length equals 14 residues. Germline CDR1 is LGHDT and CDR2 is YNNKEL (reference sequence).

There are a few counts of this clone. The rearrangement joins TRBV6-5 to TRBJ2-1; D is undetermined. CDR1 is MNHEY, CDR2 SVGAGI, per germline. The germline V and J ends were trimmed by 2 bases and 0 bases, with 8 bases remaining between them. This CDR3 comprises 15 residues. The CDR3 coding sequence is TGTGCCAGCAGTTACGAGGATCGCTCCTACAATGAGCAGTTCTTC. This encodes CASSYEDRSYNEQFF.

This chain joins TRBV2 and TRBJ2-7, with 8 positions matching TRBD1. The CDR3 is 15 residues long. From germline, CDR1 is SNHLY and CDR2 FYNNEI. The V gene end was trimmed by 5 bases and the J gene end by 1 base; junction bases not matched to a gene: 7. In nucleotides, the CDR3 is TGTGCCAGCAGTCAACTCGGGACAGGATCCTACGAGCAGTACTTC. Its protein product is CASSQLGTGSYEQYF.

For the CDR3, the DNA is TGTGCCACCAGTGATTTAAGGTCCGAGCAGTACTTC. This translates into CATSDLRSEQYF. V usage is TRBV24-1 and J usage is TRBJ2-7, with no clear D. Germline V lookup: CDR1 KGHDR, CDR2 SFDVKD. V was pared by 1 base and J by 6 bases, with 6 bases between. This CDR3 has 12 residues.

The rearrangement uses TRBV30 and TRBJ2-3; the D gene is possibly TRBD1 (6 bases). V lost 3 bases, J lost 5 bases, and 15 bases lay in between. The CDR3 runs 14 residues. Germline values: CDR1 GTSNPN, CDR2 SVGIG (reference sequence). The DNA of the CDR3 is TGTGCCTGGAGGGGGGCCCCCCATCGAGATACGCAGTATTTT. This gives the protein CAWRGAPHRDTQYF. The variable domain in full, with the rest retrieved from reference TRBV30 and TRBJ2-3, is SQTIHQWPATLVQPVGSPLSLECTVEGTSNPNLYWYRQAAGRGLQLLFYSVGIGQISSEVPQNLSASRPQDRQFILSSKKLLLSDSGFYLCAWRGAPHRDTQYFGPGTRLTVL.

Here the CDR3 DNA reads TGCGCCAGCAGCCCGGAGGGGGGCAATCAGCCCCAGCATTTT. Its translation: CASSPEGGNQPQHF. The V call is TRBV5-1, the J call TRBJ1-5, with TRBD1 as a possible D gene (6 bases). The V end was cut by 4 bases, the J end by 2 bases, with 10 bases between. CDR3 length equals 14 residues. Germline V lookup: CDR1 SGHRS, CDR2 YFSETQ.

V usage is TRBV6-2 or TRBV6-3 and J usage is TRBJ1-5; D call uncertain. Germline V gives CDR1 MNHEY, CDR2 SVGEGT. Between the trimmed V and J ends, which lost 2 bases and 9 bases, there was a span of 11 bases. The CDR3 has 13 amino acids. The CDR3 region is CASSYDGGRPQHF. The CDR3 DNA follows: TGTGCCAGCAGTTACGACGGAGGTCGGCCCCAGCATTTT.

The chain couples TRBV18 to TRBJ2-4, with 9 bases fitting TRBD1. J lost 1 base, V lost 5 bases, and 12 bases had no gene match. The CDR3 totals 18 residues. Germline V gives CDR1 KGHSH, CDR2 LQKENI. CDR3: CASSSWTGEARAKNIQYF. The CDR3 bases are TGTGCCAGCTCATCCTGGACAGGGGAGGCAAGGGCCAAAAACATTCAGTACTTC. Filled out from reference TRBV18 and TRBJ2-4, the complete variable domain reads NAGVMQNPRHLVRRRGQEARLRCSPMKGHSHVYWYRQLPEEGLKFMVYLQKENIIDESGMPKERFSAEFPKEGPSILRIQQVVRGDSAAYFCASSSWTGEARAKNIQYFGAGTRLSVL.

The chain has TRBV11-2 and TRBJ2-7, with D maybe TRBD2 (7 bases). The CDR3 runs to 13 residues. Germline V gene sequence: CDR1 SGHAT, CDR2 FQNNGV. With 3 bases removed from V and 2 bases from J, the gap between germline ends came to 8 bases. CDR3 in amino acids: CASSLRGPYEQYF. Written as DNA, the CDR3 is TGTGCCAGCAGCTTGCGGGGGCCCTACGAGCAGTACTTC.

J is TRBJ1-2 and V is TRBV19; TRBD1 matches at 9 bases. Trimming removed 5 bases from V and 3 bases from J; junction bases left unmatched: 10. This CDR3 contains 16 residues. Germline CDR1 and CDR2: LNHDA and SQIVND (reference sequence). CDR3 nucleotides: TGTGCCAGTAGTTCCCAACGACAGGGGGGAGACTATGGCTACACCTTC. Protein: CASSSQRQGGDYGYTF. The complete variable domain, with remaining parts taken from reference TRBV19 and TRBJ1-2, reads DGGITQSPKYLFRKEGQNVTLSCEQNLNHDAMYWYRQDPGQGLRLIYYSQIVNDFQKGDIAEGYSVSREKKESFPLTVTSAQKNPTAFYLCASSSQRQGGDYGYTFGSGTRLTVV.

This chain connects TRBV24-1 to TRBJ1-3; 9 bases are shared with TRBD1. The CDR3 runs to 17 residues. The V and J ends lost 3 bases and 4 bases, in that order; junction bases with no gene match: 9. The germline V gene has CDR1 KGHDR and CDR2 SFDVKD. CDR3 amino acids: CATSDHPGQGAGNTIYF. The CDR3 coding sequence is TGTGCCACCAGTGATCACCCGGGACAGGGAGCCGGAAACACCATATATTTT.

This rearrangement joins TRBV5-1 to TRBJ1-1; D might be TRBD1 (5 bases). The V end was cut by 4 bases, the J end by 6 bases, with 13 bases between. CDR3 length: 13 amino acids. Looked up from germline, CDR1 is SGHRS and CDR2 is YFSETQ. The CDR3 spells CASSPDRGSEAFF. CDR3 nucleotides: TGCGCCAGCAGCCCCGACAGAGGCTCTGAAGCTTTCTTT.

The chain combines TRBV7-2 with TRBJ2-1; D is uncertain. This CDR3 has 13 residues. V lost 5 bases and J 5 bases, leaving 10 bases between the germline ends. Germline loops: CDR1 SGHTA, CDR2 FQGNSA. Here the CDR3 reads CASSQGANNEQFF. In nucleotides, the CDR3 is TGTGCCAGCAGCCAAGGAGCGAACAATGAGCAGTTCTTC.

The J gene is TRBJ2-7, the V gene TRBV3-1 (or the pseudogene TRBV3-2); D gene uncertain. Deletions cut 2 bases from V and 1 base from J, with 9 bases between. Germline V lookup: CDR1 LGHDT, CDR2 YNNKEL (reference sequence). CDR3 length equals 14 residues. The CDR3 nucleotides are TGTGCCAGCAGCCAAATGCCTGGATCCTACGAGCAGTACTTC. It specifies CASSQMPGSYEQYF.

The CDR3 coding sequence is TGTGCCAGCAGTCGCCCGGGACAGGGGGAAAAACTGTTTTTT. Encoded protein: CASSRPGQGEKLFF. This sequence joins TRBV14 and TRBJ1-4; 10 bases align to TRBD1. From germline, CDR1 is SGHDN and CDR2 FVKESK. The CDR3 totals 14 residues. The ends lost 6 bases at V and 8 bases at J; junction bases unmatched: 6.

The V call is TRBV10-2, the J call TRBJ2-1; 8 nucleotides agree with TRBD1. V was pared by 4 bases and J by 9 bases, with 5 bases of the junction left unmatched. Germline V CDR1 and CDR2: WSHSY, SAAADI. This CDR3 spans 13 amino acids. This CDR3 reads CASSGQGTGEQFF. CDR3 bases: TGCGCCAGCAGTGGACAGGGGACCGGTGAGCAGTTCTTC.

V usage is TRBV27 and J usage is TRBJ1-3; 9 bases line up with TRBD1. Germline trimming cut 3 bases from V and 0 bases from J; bases unmatched to any gene: 6. The CDR3 spans 17 residues. Germline CDR1 and CDR2: MNHEY and SMNVEV (reference sequence). The CDR3 nucleotides read TGTGCCAGCAGTTTCAGACAGGGGGAAGGCTCTGGAAACACCATATATTTT. Translation gives CASSFRQGEGSGNTIYF.

This clone was seen only a few times. The rearrangement links TRBV18 to TRBJ2-1; 8 nucleotides align to TRBD2. In germline, CDR1 is KGHSH, CDR2 LQKENI. The V segment lost 0 bases and the J segment 7 bases; nucleotides outside the gene matches: 8. CDR3 length: 16 residues. CDR3 coding DNA: TGTGCCAGCTCACCACCTAAGGGGACTAGAAATAATGAGCAGTTCTTC. Its translation: CASSPPKGTRNNEQFF.

The rearrangement links TRBV11-2 to TRBJ1-1; no reliable D call. Germline CDR1 reads SGHAT; CDR2 reads FQNNGV. This CDR3 comprises 15 residues. V lost 1 base and J 0 bases, leaving 9 bases between the germline ends. The CDR3, as DNA: TGTGCCAGCAGCTTAGTCGGTCAACTGAACACTGAAGCTTTCTTT. This codes for CASSLVGQLNTEAFF.

This clone was seen a few times. J is TRBJ1-2 and V is TRBV6-5; D is undetermined. The CDR3 covers 14 residues. V dropped 1 base and J dropped 1 base, with 7 bases sitting between them. Germline V gene lookup returns CDR1 MNHEY and CDR2 SVGAGI. In nucleotides, the CDR3 is TGTGCCAGCAGTTACTTGGATCGTAACTATGGCTACACCTTC. This sequence encodes CASSYLDRNYGYTF.

The J gene is TRBJ1-2, the V gene TRBV4-3, with D unclear. Trimming left V 2 bases short and J 8 bases short, with 18 bases between. Germline CDR1 is LGHNA and CDR2 is YSLEER. The CDR3 is 15 amino acids. The CDR3: CASSQQIREAGGYTF. For the CDR3, the DNA is TGCGCCAGCAGCCAACAGATCCGGGAAGCGGGGGGCTACACCTTC.

In this sample, this clone turned up many times. This chain joins TRBV19 and TRBJ2-2, with D perhaps matching TRBD1 (6 bases). V dropped 4 bases and J dropped 3 bases, with 12 bases sitting between them. There are 15 residues in the CDR3. Germline V CDR1 and CDR2: LNHDA, SQIVND (reference sequence). Here the CDR3 DNA reads TGTGCCAGTAGTACAGGGGTGGGGGACACCGGGGAGCTGTTTTTT. This codes for CASSTGVGDTGELFF. Variable domain in full (rest from reference TRBV19 and TRBJ2-2): DGGITQSPKYLFRKEGQNVTLSCEQNLNHDAMYWYRQDPGQGLRLIYYSQIVNDFQKGDIAEGYSVSREKKESFPLTVTSAQKNPTAFYLCASSTGVGDTGELFFGEGSRLTVL.

J is TRBJ1-1 and V is TRBV7-9; the match to TRBD1 covers 7 bases. The trim removed 1 base at V and 5 bases at J, leaving 7 bases unmatched. Germline V gives CDR1 SEHNR, CDR2 FQNEAQ (reference sequence). CDR3 size: 15 residues. CDR3 residues: CASSLGQGDWTEAFF. CDR3 in DNA: TGTGCCAGCAGCTTAGGGCAGGGGGATTGGACTGAAGCTTTCTTT.

The CDR3 DNA reads TGTGCCAGCAGTTATAGGCAGACTGAAGCTTTCTTT. As protein: CASSYRQTEAFF. The chain carries TRBV6-2 or TRBV6-3 and TRBJ1-1; D is undetermined. The V gene's germline CDR1 is MNHEY and CDR2 SVGEGT. This CDR3 has 12 residues. The V gene lost 3 bases and the J gene lost 5 bases, with 7 bases spanning the gap.

This clone was counted only a few times. The J gene is TRBJ2-1, the V gene TRBV2; possibly TRBD2 for D (5 bases). The germline CDR1 and CDR2 sequences are SNHLY and FYNNEI. Trimming took off 5 bases at V and 6 bases at J, with 14 bases between the two ends. The CDR3 totals 14 residues. CDR3 DNA sequence: TGTGCCAGCAGTACGGGATTCAGCAGCAATGAGCAGTTCTTC. Protein product: CASSTGFSSNEQFF.